The present entry profiles one T cell receptor beta chain with its context. The CDR3 contains 15 residues. The V gene's germline CDR1 is MRHNA and CDR2 SNTAGT. After removal of 0 bases from V and 5 bases from J, the junction contained 2 bases not matched to a gene. The data belong to a study of technical replicates of blood from a few donors. Sequencing was performed with immunoSEQ multiplex PCR; in TCRdb, only in-frame clones are kept and a portion is missing. The data show approximately 82,000 clones, 90% to 95% seen once. The receptor was isolated from a human donor in good health. Sequencing input: T cells isolated from PBMCs. The rearrangement links TRBV6-4 to TRBJ2-1, with 9 bases aligning to TRBD2. The CDR3 protein is CASSDSAGGNNEQFF. The CDR3 DNA reads as TGTGCCAGCAGTGACTCAGCGGGGGGCAACAATGAGCAGTTCTTC.